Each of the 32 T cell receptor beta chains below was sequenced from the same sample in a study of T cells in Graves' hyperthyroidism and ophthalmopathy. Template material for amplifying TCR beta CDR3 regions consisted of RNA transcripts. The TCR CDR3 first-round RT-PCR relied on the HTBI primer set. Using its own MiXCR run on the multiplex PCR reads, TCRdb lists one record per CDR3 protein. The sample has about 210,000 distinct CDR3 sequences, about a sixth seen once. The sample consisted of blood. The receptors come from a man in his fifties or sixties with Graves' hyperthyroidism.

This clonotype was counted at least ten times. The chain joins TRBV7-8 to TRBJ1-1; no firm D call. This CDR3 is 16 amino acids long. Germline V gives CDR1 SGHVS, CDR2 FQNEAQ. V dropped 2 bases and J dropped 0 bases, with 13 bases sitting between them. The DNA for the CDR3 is TGTGCCAGCAGCTTACACCCACGCGCTATGAACACTGAAGCTTTCTTT. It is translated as CASSLHPRAMNTEAFF. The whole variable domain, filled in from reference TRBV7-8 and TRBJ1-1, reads GAGVSQSPRYKVAKRGQDVALRCDPISGHVSLFWYQQALGQGPEFLTYFQNEAQLDKSGLPSDRFFAERPEGSVSTLKIQRTQQEDSAVYLCASSLHPRAMNTEAFFGQGTRLTVV.

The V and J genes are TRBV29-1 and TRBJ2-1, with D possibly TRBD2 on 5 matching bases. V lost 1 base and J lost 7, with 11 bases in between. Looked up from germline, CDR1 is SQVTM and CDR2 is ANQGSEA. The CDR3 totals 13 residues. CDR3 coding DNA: TGCAGCGTTGAAGGGTGGGAGAGGAATGAGCAGTTCTTC. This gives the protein CSVEGWERNEQFF.

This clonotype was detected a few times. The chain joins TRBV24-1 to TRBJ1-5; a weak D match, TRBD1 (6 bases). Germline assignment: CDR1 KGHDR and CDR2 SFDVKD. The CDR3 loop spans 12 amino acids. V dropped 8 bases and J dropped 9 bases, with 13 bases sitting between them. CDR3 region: CATMGALGPQHF. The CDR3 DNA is TGTGCCACCATGGGGGCCCTGGGGCCCCAGCATTTT.

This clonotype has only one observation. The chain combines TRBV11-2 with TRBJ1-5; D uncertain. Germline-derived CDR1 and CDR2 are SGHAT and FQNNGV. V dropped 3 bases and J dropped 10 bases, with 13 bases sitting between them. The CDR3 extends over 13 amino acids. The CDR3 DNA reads TGTGCCAGCAGCTTGGGGAGGGATCGTCCCCAGCATTTT. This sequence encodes CASSLGRDRPQHF.

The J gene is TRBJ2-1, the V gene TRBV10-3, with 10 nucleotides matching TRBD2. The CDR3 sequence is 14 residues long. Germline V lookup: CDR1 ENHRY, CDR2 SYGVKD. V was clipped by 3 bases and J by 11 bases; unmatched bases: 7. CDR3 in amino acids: CAISEGLAETKQFF. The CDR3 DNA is TGTGCCATCAGTGAAGGACTAGCGGAAACTAAGCAGTTCTTC.

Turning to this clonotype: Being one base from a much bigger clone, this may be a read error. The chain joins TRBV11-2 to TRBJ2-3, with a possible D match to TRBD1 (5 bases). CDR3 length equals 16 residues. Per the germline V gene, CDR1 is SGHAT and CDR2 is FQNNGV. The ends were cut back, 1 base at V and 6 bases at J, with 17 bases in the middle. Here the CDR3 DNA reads TGTGCCAGCAGCTTAGTACAGGCATGGGGCGCGGATACGCAGTATTTT. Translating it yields CASSLVQAWGADTQYF.

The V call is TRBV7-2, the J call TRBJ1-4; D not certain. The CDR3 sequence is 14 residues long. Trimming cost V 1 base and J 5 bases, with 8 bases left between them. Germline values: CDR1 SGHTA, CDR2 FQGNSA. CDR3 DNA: TGTGCCAGCAGCTTAGAATTCGGAAATGAAAAACTGTTTTTT. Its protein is CASSLEFGNEKLFF.

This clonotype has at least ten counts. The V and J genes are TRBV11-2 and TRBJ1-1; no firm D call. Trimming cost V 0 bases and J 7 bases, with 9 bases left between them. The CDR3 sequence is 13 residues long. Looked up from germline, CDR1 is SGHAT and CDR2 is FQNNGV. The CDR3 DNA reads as TGTGCCAGCAGCTTAGATCTAGGATTTGAAGCTTTCTTT. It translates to CASSLDLGFEAFF.

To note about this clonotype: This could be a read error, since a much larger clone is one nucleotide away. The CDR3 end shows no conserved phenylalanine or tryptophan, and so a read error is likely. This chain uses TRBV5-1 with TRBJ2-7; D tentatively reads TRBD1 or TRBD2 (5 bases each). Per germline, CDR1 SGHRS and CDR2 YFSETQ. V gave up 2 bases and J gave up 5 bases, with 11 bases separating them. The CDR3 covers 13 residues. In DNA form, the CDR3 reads TGCGCCAGCAGCTTCGGGACCACCGACGAGCAGTACCTC. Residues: CASSFGTTDEQYL.

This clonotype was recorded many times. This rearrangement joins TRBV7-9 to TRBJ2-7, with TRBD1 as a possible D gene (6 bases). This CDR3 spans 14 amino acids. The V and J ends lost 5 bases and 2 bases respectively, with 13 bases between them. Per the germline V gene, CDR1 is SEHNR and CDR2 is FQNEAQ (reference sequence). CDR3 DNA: TGTGCCAGCAGCCAGGGGATTTCAACCTACGAGCAGTACTTC. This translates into CASSQGISTYEQYF.

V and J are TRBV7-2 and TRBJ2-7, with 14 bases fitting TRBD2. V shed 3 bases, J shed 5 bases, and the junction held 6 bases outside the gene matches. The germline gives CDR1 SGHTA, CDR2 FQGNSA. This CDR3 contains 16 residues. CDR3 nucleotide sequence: TGTGCCAGCAGCTTCGGGACTAGCGGGAGTTCAGACGAGCAGTACTTC. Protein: CASSFGTSGSSDEQYF.

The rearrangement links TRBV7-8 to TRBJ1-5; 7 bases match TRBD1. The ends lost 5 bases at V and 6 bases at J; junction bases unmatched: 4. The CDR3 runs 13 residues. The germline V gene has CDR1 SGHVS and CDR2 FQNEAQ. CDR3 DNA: TGTGCCAGCAGCAGGGGGCTTGGTCAGCCCCAGCATTTT. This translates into CASSRGLGQPQHF.

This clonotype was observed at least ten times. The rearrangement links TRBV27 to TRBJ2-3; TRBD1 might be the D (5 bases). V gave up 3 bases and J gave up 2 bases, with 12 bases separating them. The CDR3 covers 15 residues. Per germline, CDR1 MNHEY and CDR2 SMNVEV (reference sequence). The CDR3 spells CASSFRGVSTDTQYF. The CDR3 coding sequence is TGTGCCAGCAGTTTTAGGGGTGTTTCCACAGATACGCAGTATTTT.

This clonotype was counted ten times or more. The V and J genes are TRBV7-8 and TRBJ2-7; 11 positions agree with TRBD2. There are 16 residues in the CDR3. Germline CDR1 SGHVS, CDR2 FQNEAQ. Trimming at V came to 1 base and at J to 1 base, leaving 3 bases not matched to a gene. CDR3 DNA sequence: TGTGCCAGCAGCTTAGGAGGGACTAGCGGTTCCTACGAGCAGTACTTC. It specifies CASSLGGTSGSYEQYF.

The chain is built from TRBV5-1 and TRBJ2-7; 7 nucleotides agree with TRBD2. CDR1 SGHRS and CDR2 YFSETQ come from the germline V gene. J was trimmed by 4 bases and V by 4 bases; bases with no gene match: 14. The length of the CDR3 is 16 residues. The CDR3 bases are TGCGCCAGCAGCACATTCTCGCGGGGGATTCGGTACGAGCAGTACTTC. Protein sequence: CASSTFSRGIRYEQYF.

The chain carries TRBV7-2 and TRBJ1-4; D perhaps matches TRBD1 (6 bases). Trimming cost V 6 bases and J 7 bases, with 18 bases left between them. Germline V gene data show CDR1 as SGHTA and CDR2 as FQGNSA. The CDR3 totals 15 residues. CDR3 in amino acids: CASRRGGGDGEKLFF. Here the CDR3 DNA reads TGTGCCAGCAGGAGAGGGGGGGGGGACGGTGAAAAACTGTTTTTT.

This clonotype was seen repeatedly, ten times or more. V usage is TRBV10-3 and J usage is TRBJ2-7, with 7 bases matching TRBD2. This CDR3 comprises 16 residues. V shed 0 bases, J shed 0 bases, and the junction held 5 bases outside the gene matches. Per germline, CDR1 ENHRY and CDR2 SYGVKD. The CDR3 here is CAISESGGTYSYEQYF. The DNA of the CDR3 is TGTGCCATCAGTGAGTCGGGGGGGACTTACTCCTACGAGCAGTACTTC.

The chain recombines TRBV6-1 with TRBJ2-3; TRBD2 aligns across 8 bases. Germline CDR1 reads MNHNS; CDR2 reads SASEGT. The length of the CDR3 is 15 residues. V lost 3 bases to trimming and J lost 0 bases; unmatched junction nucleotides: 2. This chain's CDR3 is CASSDVAGSTDTQYF. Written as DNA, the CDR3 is TGTGCCAGCAGTGACGTAGCGGGGAGCACAGATACGCAGTATTTT.

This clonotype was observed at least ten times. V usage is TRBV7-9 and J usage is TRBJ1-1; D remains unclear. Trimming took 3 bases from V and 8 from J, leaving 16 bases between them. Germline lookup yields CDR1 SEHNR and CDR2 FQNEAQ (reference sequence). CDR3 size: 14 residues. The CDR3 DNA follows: TGTGCCAGCAGCTTGCCCGTATTGTCTGCGGAAGCTTTCTTT. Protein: CASSLPVLSAEAFF.

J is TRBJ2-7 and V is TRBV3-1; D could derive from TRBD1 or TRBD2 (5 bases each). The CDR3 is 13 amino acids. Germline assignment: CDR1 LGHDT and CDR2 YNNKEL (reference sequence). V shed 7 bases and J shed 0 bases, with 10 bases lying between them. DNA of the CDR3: TGTGCCAGCACCTTCGGGACCTCCTACGAGCAGTACTTC. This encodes CASTFGTSYEQYF.

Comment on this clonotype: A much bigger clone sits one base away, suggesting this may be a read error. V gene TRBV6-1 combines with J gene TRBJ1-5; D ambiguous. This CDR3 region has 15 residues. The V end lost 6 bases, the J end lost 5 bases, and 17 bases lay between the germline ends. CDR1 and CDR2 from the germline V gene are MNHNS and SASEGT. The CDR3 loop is CASSLSDKGYQPQHF. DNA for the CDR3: TGTGCCAGCAGCCTAAGCGACAAGGGTTATCAGCCCCAGCATTTT.

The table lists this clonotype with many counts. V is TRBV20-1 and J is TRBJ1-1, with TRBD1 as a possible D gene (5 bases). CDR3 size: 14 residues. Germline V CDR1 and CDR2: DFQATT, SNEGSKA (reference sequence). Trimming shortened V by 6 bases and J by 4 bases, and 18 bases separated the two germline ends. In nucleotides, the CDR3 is TGCAGTGCCGACTCCTCGGCAGGGAGCACTGAAGCTTTCTTT. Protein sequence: CSADSSAGSTEAFF.

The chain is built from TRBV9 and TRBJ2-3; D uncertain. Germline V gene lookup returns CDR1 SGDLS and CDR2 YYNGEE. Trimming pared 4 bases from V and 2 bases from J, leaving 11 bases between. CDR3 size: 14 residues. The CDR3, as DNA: TGTGCCAGCAGCTCCCGGCCCTACACAGATACGCAGTATTTT. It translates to CASSSRPYTDTQYF.

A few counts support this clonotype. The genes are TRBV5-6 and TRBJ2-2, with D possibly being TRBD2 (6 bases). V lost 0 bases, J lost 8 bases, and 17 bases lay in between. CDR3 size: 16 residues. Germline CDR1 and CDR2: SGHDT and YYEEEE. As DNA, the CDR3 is TGTGCCAGCAGCTTGGCCGGTAGCGGTCCTTGGGGGGAGCTGTTTTTT. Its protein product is CASSLAGSGPWGELFF.

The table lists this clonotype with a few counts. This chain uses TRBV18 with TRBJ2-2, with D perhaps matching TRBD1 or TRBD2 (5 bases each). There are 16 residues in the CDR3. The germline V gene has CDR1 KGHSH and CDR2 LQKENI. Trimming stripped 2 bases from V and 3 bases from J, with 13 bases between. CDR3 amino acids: CASSPFPGSDTGELFF. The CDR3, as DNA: TGTGCCAGCTCACCATTCCCAGGGAGTGACACCGGGGAGCTGTTTTTT.

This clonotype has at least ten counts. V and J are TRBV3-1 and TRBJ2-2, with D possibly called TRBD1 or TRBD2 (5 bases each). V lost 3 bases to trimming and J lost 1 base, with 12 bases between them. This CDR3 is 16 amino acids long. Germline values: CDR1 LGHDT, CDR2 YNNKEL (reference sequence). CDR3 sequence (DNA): TGTGCCAGCAGCCACCGAAGGGACGGGAACACCGGGGAGCTGTTTTTT. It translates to CASSHRRDGNTGELFF.

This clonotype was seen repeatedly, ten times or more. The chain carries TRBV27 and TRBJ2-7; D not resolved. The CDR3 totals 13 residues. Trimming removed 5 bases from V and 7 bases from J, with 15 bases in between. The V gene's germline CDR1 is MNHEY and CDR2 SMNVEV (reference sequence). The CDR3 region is CASSPLPLREQYF. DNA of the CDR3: TGTGCCAGCAGTCCCCTTCCACTGCGGGAGCAGTACTTC.

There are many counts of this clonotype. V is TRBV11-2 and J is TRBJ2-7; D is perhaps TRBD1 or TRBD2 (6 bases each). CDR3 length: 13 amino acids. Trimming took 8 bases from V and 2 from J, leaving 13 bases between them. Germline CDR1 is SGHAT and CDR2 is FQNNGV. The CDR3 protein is CASSRRGAYEQYF. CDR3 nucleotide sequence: TGTGCCAGCTCCCGAAGGGGGGCCTACGAGCAGTACTTC.

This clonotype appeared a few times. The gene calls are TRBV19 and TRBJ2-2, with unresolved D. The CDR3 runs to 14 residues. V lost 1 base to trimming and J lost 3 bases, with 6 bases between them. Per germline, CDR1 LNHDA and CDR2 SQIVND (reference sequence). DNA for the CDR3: TGTGCCAGTAGTATAGGTGCAGACACCGGGGAGCTGTTTTTT. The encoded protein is CASSIGADTGELFF. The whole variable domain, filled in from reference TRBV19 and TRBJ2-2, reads DGGITQSPKYLFRKEGQNVTLSCEQNLNHDAMYWYRQDPGQGLRLIYYSQIVNDFQKGDIAEGYSVSREKKESFPLTVTSAQKNPTAFYLCASSIGADTGELFFGEGSRLTVL.

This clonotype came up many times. CDR3 bases: TGTGCCAGCAGGAAAACGGGTGGGCGGGGAGGTAGCGGACACTCCTACGAGCAGTACTTC. Translated, it gives CASRKTGGRGGSGHSYEQYF. The V call is TRBV27, the J call TRBJ2-7, with D perhaps TRBD2 (6 bases). This CDR3 has 20 residues. V was pared by 6 bases and J by 0 bases, with 30 bases between. Per the germline V gene, CDR1 is MNHEY and CDR2 is SMNVEV (reference sequence).

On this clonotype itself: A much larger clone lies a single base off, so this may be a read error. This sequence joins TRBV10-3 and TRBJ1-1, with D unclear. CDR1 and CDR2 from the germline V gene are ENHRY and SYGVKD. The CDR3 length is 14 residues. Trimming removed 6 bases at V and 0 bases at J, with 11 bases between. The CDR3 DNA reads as TGTGCCATCAGAGACCACGGGATGAACACTGAAGCTTTCTTT. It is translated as CAIRDHGMNTEAFF.

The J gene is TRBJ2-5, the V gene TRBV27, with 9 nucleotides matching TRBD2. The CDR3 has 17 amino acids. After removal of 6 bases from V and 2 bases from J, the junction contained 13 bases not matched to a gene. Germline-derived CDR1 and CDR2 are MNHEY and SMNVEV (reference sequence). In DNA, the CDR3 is TGTGCCAGCAGCGAGACCCCCCTAGCGGGACTTCAAGAGACCCAGTACTTC. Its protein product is CASSETPLAGLQETQYF.